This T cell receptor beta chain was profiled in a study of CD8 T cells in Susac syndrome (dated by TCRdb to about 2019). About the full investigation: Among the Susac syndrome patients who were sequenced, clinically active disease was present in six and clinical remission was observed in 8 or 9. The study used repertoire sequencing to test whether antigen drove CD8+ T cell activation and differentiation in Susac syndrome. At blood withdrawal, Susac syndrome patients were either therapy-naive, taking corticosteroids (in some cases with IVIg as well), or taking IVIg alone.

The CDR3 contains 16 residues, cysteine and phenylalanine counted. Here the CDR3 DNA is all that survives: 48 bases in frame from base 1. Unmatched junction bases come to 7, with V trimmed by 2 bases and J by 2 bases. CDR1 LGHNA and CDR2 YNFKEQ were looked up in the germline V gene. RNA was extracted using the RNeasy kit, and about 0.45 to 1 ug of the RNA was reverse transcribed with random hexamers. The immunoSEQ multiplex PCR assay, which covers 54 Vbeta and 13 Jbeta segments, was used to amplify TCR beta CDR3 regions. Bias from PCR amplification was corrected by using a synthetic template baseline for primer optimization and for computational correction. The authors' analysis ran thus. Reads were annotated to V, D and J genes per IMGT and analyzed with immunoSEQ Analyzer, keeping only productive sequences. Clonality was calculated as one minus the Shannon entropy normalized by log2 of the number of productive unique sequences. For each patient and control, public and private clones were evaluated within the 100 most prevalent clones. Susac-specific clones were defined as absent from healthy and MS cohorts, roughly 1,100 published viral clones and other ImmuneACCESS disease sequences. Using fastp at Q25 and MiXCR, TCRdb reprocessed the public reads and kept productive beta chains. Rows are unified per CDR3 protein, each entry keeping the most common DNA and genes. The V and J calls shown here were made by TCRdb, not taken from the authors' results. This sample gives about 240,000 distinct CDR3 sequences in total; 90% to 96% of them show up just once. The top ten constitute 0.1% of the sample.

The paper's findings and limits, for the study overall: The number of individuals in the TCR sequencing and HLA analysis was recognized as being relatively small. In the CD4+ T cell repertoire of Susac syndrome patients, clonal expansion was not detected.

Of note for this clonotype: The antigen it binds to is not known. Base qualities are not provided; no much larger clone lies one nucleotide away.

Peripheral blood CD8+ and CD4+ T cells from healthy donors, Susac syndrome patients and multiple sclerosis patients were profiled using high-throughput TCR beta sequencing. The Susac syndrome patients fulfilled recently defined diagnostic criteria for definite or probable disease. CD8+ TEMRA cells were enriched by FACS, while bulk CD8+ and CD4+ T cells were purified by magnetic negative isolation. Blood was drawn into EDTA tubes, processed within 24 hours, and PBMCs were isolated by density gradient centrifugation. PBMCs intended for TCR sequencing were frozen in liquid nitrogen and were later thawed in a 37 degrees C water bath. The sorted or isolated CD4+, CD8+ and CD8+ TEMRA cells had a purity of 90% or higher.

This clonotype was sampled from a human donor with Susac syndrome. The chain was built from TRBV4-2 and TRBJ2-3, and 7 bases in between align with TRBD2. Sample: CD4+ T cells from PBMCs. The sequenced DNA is TGTGCCAGCAGCCAACAGGCTAGCGGAACCACAGATACGCAGTATTTT. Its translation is CASSQQASGTTDTQYF.